Included here is one T cell receptor beta chain sequence, with context. In the original workflow: Estimation of nucleated cell counts was performed using reference gene primer amplification. TCRdb's copy holds only in-frame clones and misses some; the assay was immunoSEQ multiplex PCR. The DNA gave D and trimming, while V, J and clone size come from that table. The sample holds over 250,000 clones; roughly 90% are singletons and the top ten take roughly 2.6%. This record belongs to a study of blood T cell repertoires in COVID-19. Per germline, CDR1 SGHDN and CDR2 FVKESK. The CDR3 loop spans 14 amino acids. Trimming stripped 5 bases from V and 5 bases from J, with 15 bases between.

V and J are TRBV14 and TRBJ2-5; perhaps TRBD2 as D (5 bases). The sequence was obtained from a man aged 55 to 70 who had recovered from COVID-19. Sequenced sample: PBMCs or T cells enriched from blood (not recorded which). CDR3 protein: CASSSHAGSETQYF. CDR3 in DNA: TGTGCCAGCAGCTCCCATGCGGGTTCGGAGACCCAGTACTTC.